The 32 T cell receptor beta chains reported below all come from one sample, sequenced in a study of shared clonotypes between healthy human individuals. Clones were read by immunoSEQ multiplex PCR, and TCRdb kept only the in-frame ones, dropping some. The repertoire has 1.4 million to 1.5 million clones, roughly 96% of them found once; the top ten carry approximately 1%. Sequenced material: naive CD4+ T cells sorted from blood. The subset here: CD45RA+ positively selected. The receptors originated from a man aged 25 to 40 in good health.

This sequence joins TRBV7-8 and TRBJ2-4; D may be TRBD1 (5 bases). The CDR3 has 14 residues. V was cut by 1 base and J by 8 bases, with 12 bases left in between. Germline V lookup: CDR1 SGHVS, CDR2 FQNEAQ. CDR3 in DNA: TGTGCCAGCAGCTTAGAGGGGTTTGGAGACATTCAGTACTTC. This codes for CASSLEGFGDIQYF.

V usage is TRBV5-1 and J usage is TRBJ2-6; weak D call: TRBD1 (6 bases). Germline V CDR1 and CDR2: SGHRS, YFSETQ. Trimming stripped 4 bases from V and 0 bases from J, with 17 bases between. The CDR3 covers 18 residues. CDR3 amino acids: CASSGRDNRRSGANVLTF. The CDR3 bases are TGCGCCAGCAGCGGCCGGGACAACCGCCGCTCTGGGGCCAACGTCCTGACTTTC.

The chain is built from TRBV19 and TRBJ1-5; no clear D. Germline loops: CDR1 LNHDA, CDR2 SQIVND (reference sequence). This CDR3 spans 15 amino acids. V gave up 2 bases and J gave up 3 bases, with 11 bases separating them. CDR3 sequence reads: CASSISWSDNQPQHF. In nucleotides, the CDR3 is TGTGCCAGTAGTATAAGCTGGTCGGACAATCAGCCCCAGCATTTT.

This sequence joins TRBV7-6 and TRBJ1-1; D is unresolved. Germline V CDR1 and CDR2: SGHVS, FNYEAQ. V lost 5 bases to trimming and J lost 1 base, with 20 bases between them. CDR3 length: 17 amino acids. CDR3 nucleotides: TGTGCCAGCAGCCTCCTGGCCCGCGGTGCTGGGAACACTGAAGCTTTCTTT. Encoded protein: CASSLLARGAGNTEAFF. The whole variable domain, remainder taken from reference TRBV7-6 and TRBJ1-1, is GAGVSQSPRYKVTKRGQDVALRCDPISGHVSLYWYRQALGQGPEFLTYFNYEAQQDKSGLPNDRFSAERPEGSISTLTIQRTEQRDSAMYRCASSLLARGAGNTEAFFGQGTRLTVV.

V usage is TRBV6-6 and J usage is TRBJ2-3; D gene unclear. Germline CDR1 and CDR2: MNHNY and SVGAGI (reference sequence). Trimming took off 2 bases at V and 5 bases at J, with 8 bases between the two ends. This CDR3 region has 13 residues. The CDR3, as DNA: TGTGCCAGCAGTTACCAGTCGGAAGATACGCAGTATTTT. Residues: CASSYQSEDTQYF.

V gene TRBV6-5 combines with J gene TRBJ2-1; D possibly corresponds to TRBD2 (5 bases). CDR3 length equals 15 residues. V dropped 5 bases and J dropped 4 bases, with 15 bases sitting between them. The germline V gene has CDR1 MNHEY and CDR2 SVGAGI. The CDR3 bases are TGTGCCAGCAGTAGTGTGGGAGTTTGGTACAATGAGCAGTTCTTC. Amino acids: CASSSVGVWYNEQFF.

The V and J genes are TRBV19 and TRBJ2-7; a weak D match, TRBD1 (5 bases). Trimming pared 7 bases from V and 2 bases from J, leaving 12 bases between. CDR3 size: 13 residues. Looked up from germline, CDR1 is LNHDA and CDR2 is SQIVND (reference sequence). Here the CDR3 reads CASKVTGTYEQYF. In DNA form, the CDR3 reads TGTGCCAGTAAGGTAACAGGTACCTACGAGCAGTACTTC.

This clone was seen only once. The rearrangement links TRBV15 to TRBJ2-5; D not certain. Per germline, CDR1 LNHNV and CDR2 YYDKDF (reference sequence). The V and J ends lost 0 bases and 7 bases respectively, with 15 bases between them. This CDR3 contains 15 residues. DNA of the CDR3: TGTGCCACCAGCAGAGATCAATGGCGTCTCCCGACCCAGTACTTC. This sequence encodes CATSRDQWRLPTQYF.

Notes on this clone: Other DNA variants within this sample encode the same CDR3. The chain uses TRBV5-1 and TRBJ1-1; tentatively, D is TRBD1 (6 bases). The CDR3 runs to 14 residues. The germline gives CDR1 SGHRS, CDR2 YFSETQ. V lost 4 bases and J 0 bases, leaving 10 bases between the germline ends. For the CDR3, the DNA is TGCGCCAGCAGCCCGGACAGACTGAACACTGAAGCTTTCTTT. It specifies CASSPDRLNTEAFF.

Worth noting for this clone: Other DNA sequences in this sample translate to the same CDR3. V gene TRBV11-2 combines with J gene TRBJ2-5; D is perhaps TRBD1 or TRBD2 (6 bases each). Germline V gene lookup returns CDR1 SGHAT and CDR2 FQNNGV. The CDR3 totals 15 residues. V lost 3 bases and J 2 bases, leaving 13 bases between the germline ends. CDR3 protein: CASSFLRGRQETQYF. For the CDR3, the DNA is TGTGCCAGCAGCTTTCTTCGGGGGCGGCAAGAGACCCAGTACTTC. The full variable domain, in which reference TRBV11-2 and TRBJ2-5 provide the parts outside the CDR3, is EAGVAQSPRYKIIEKRQSVAFWCNPISGHATLYWYQQILGQGPKLLIQFQNNGVVDDSQLPKDRFSAERLKGVDSTLKIQPAKLEDSAVYLCASSFLRGRQETQYFGPGTRLLVL.

The gene calls are TRBV19 and TRBJ2-5, with D perhaps matching TRBD1 or TRBD2 (5 bases each). V was trimmed by 2 bases and J by 3 bases, leaving 7 bases between them. Germline CDR1 reads LNHDA; CDR2 reads SQIVND (reference sequence). The CDR3 has 13 amino acids. The CDR3: CASSILGEETQYF. CDR3 nucleotides: TGTGCCAGTAGTATATTGGGGGAAGAGACCCAGTACTTC.

The CDR3 bases are TGTGCCAGCAGCGTAGCCCGGGCCCCTGACAATGAGCAGTTCTTC. Translated, it gives CASSVARAPDNEQFF. The chain has TRBV9 and TRBJ2-1; no definite D call. This CDR3 spans 15 amino acids. V was clipped by 0 bases and J by 5 bases, with 12 bases between them. Germline CDR1 and CDR2: SGDLS and YYNGEE.

This chain links TRBV27 with TRBJ2-5; 8 bases line up with TRBD1. V lost 6 bases, J lost 5 bases, and 8 bases stayed unmatched. The germline V gene encodes CDR1 MNHEY and CDR2 SMNVEV (reference sequence). The CDR3 totals 14 residues. In DNA form, the CDR3 reads TGTGCCAGCAGCCGTCCAGGGGGCGTTGAGACCCAGTACTTC. Encoded protein: CASSRPGGVETQYF.

The table lists this clone with a count of one. V is TRBV5-1 and J is TRBJ2-7; 8 bases line up with TRBD2. Germline V CDR1 and CDR2: SGHRS, YFSETQ. V shed 1 base, J shed 10 bases, and the junction held 16 bases outside the gene matches. The CDR3 has 16 amino acids. CDR3 protein: CASSLLGSSSGSTQYF. CDR3 in DNA: TGCGCCAGCAGCTTGCTTGGCTCATCGAGCGGGAGCACCCAGTACTTC.

As for this clone: The junction differs from germline at one of its ends, possibly a read error. The chain combines TRBV7-6 with TRBJ2-5; D perhaps matches TRBD1 (6 bases). This CDR3 region has 14 residues. CDR1 is SGHVS and CDR2 is FNYEAQ in the germline V gene. Here the CDR3 DNA reads TGTGCCTGCAGCCCTACAGGGAAGGGGGAGACCCAGTACTTC. It codes for CACSPTGKGETQYF.

V gene TRBV6-6 combines with J gene TRBJ1-1; tentative D call: TRBD1 (6 bases). Trimming took off 5 bases at V and 6 bases at J, with 13 bases between the two ends. This CDR3 is built from 13 residues. Per germline, CDR1 MNHNY and CDR2 SVGAGI (reference sequence). CDR3 in DNA: TGTGCCAGCAGTGATACAGGGAAGGCTGAAGCTTTCTTT. Translation: CASSDTGKAEAFF.

This clone was recorded only once. The chain links TRBV5-6 to TRBJ1-2; D is undetermined. V was shortened by 0 bases and J by 8 bases, with 11 bases between the two germline ends. The CDR3 is made up of 13 amino acids. Looked up from germline, CDR1 is SGHDT and CDR2 is YYEEEE. CDR3 amino acids: CASSLVYSEGYTF. In nucleotides, the CDR3 is TGTGCCAGCAGCTTGGTCTACAGCGAAGGCTACACCTTC.

A single count supports this clone. CDR3 amino acids: CASSPLAGGNKNIQYF. CDR3 coding DNA: TGTGCCAGCAGTCCCCTAGCGGGAGGGAACAAAAACATTCAGTACTTC. The chain uses TRBV27 and TRBJ2-4; 12 positions match TRBD2. Germline V gene sequence: CDR1 MNHEY, CDR2 SMNVEV (reference sequence). The CDR3 is 16 residues long. V was pared by 5 bases and J by 3 bases, with 5 bases of the junction left unmatched.

The chain is built from TRBV5-1 and TRBJ2-1; D uncertain. Germline lookup yields CDR1 SGHRS and CDR2 YFSETQ. This CDR3 is 13 amino acids long. Trimming pared 2 bases from V and 4 bases from J, leaving 7 bases between. CDR3 DNA sequence: TGCGCCAGCAGCTTCCCCACTTACAATGAGCAGTTCTTC. This sequence encodes CASSFPTYNEQFF.

V and J are TRBV5-1 and TRBJ2-2; the D call may be TRBD1 or TRBD2 (5 bases each). Per germline, CDR1 SGHRS and CDR2 YFSETQ. The CDR3 has 15 amino acids. The V end lost 1 base, the J end lost 5 bases, and 12 bases lay between the germline ends. This CDR3 reads CASSLLPGPTGELFF. CDR3 in DNA: TGCGCCAGCAGCTTGCTCCCGGGACCGACCGGGGAGCTGTTTTTT.

This clone was counted a single time. V is TRBV5-1 and J is TRBJ1-1, with D unclear. CDR1 is SGHRS, CDR2 YFSETQ, per germline. The CDR3 is 14 amino acids. V dropped 4 bases and J dropped 1 base, with 11 bases sitting between them. The chain's CDR3 is CASSPAAGNTEAFF. The DNA for the CDR3 is TGCGCCAGCAGCCCCGCCGCGGGGAACACTGAAGCTTTCTTT.

The chain employs TRBV15 and TRBJ2-1, with 11 nucleotides matching TRBD2. Per the germline V gene, CDR1 is LNHNV and CDR2 is YYDKDF (reference sequence). After removal of 3 bases from V and 12 bases from J, the junction contained 10 bases not matched to a gene. This CDR3 spans 15 amino acids. Written as DNA, the CDR3 is TGTGCCACCAGCAGGATTGGGACTAGCGGTCAGGGGCAGTTCTTC. Encoded protein: CATSRIGTSGQGQFF.

The chain combines TRBV29-1 with TRBJ1-1; D not certain. The CDR3 totals 14 residues. CDR1 SQVTM and CDR2 ANQGSEA come from the germline V gene. Trimming cost V 1 base and J 3 bases, with 12 bases left between them. The chain's CDR3 is CSVEGGGRYTEAFF. The CDR3, as DNA: TGCAGCGTTGAAGGTGGTGGAAGGTACACTGAAGCTTTCTTT.

The chain joins TRBV6-5 to TRBJ2-7; D tentatively reads TRBD1 or TRBD2 (6 bases each). Germline V gene data show CDR1 as MNHEY and CDR2 as SVGAGI. V lost 5 bases to trimming and J lost 4 bases, with 15 bases between them. The CDR3 extends over 14 amino acids. The chain's CDR3 is CASSRGAGPYEQYF. DNA for the CDR3: TGTGCCAGCAGTAGGGGGGCGGGCCCGTACGAGCAGTACTTC.

V and J are TRBV5-1 and TRBJ1-4; TRBD1 might be the D (6 bases). CDR1 is SGHRS, CDR2 YFSETQ, per germline. Trimming left V 4 bases short and J 5 bases short, with 9 bases between. The CDR3 totals 13 residues. This CDR3 reads CASSHGQNEKLFF. The CDR3 nucleotides read TGCGCCAGCAGCCATGGACAGAATGAAAAACTGTTTTTT.

This clone was picked up one time. J is TRBJ1-1 and V is TRBV7-9, with 12 bases lining up with TRBD1. V dropped 7 bases and J dropped 4; count of bases not matched to a gene: 19. CDR3 length: 19 amino acids. Germline CDR1 and CDR2: SEHNR and FQNEAQ (reference sequence). The CDR3 region has the DNA TGTGCCAGCATTTCCCACGTACGATCGGGACAGGGGGCCGGCACTGAAGCTTTCTTT. Its translation: CASISHVRSGQGAGTEAFF.

This chain links TRBV6-5 with TRBJ1-3; maybe TRBD1 (5 bases). The CDR3 is made up of 16 amino acids. Germline-derived CDR1 and CDR2 are MNHEY and SVGAGI. The V end lost 0 bases, the J end lost 2 bases, and 11 bases lay between the germline ends. The DNA for the CDR3 is TGTGCCAGCAGTTACTCGGGGGGACTCGCTGGAAACACCATATATTTT. Translation: CASSYSGGLAGNTIYF.

The chain has TRBV5-1 and TRBJ2-5; D may be TRBD1 (5 bases). The CDR3 contains 14 residues. V was pared by 3 bases and J by 5 bases, with 14 bases between. CDR1 and CDR2 from the germline V gene are SGHRS and YFSETQ. The chain's CDR3 is CASSSYMGQETQYF. The CDR3 nucleotides read TGCGCCAGCAGCTCCTATATGGGGCAGGAGACCCAGTACTTC.

The rearrangement uses TRBV6-1 and TRBJ2-1, with 13 bases identical to TRBD2. CDR3 length: 15 amino acids. In germline, CDR1 is MNHNS, CDR2 SASEGT. J was trimmed by 5 bases and V by 5 bases; bases with no gene match: 3. The CDR3 here is CASSLGLAGNNEQFF. The CDR3 DNA is TGTGCCAGCAGTCTGGGACTAGCGGGAAACAATGAGCAGTTCTTC.

The chain combines TRBV12-5 with TRBJ2-5, with TRBD2 matching over 16 bases. This CDR3 is built from 17 residues. The germline V gene has CDR1 LGHNT and CDR2 FRNRAP. V lost 6 bases and J lost 0; bases outside the gene matches: 4. CDR3 sequence (DNA): TGTGCTAGTGGGCGGGGACTAGCGGGAGGGAACCAAGAGACCCAGTACTTC. This translates into CASGRGLAGGNQETQYF.

The chain carries TRBV28 and TRBJ2-2; 7 bases line up with TRBD2. The V and J ends lost 6 bases and 5 bases, in that order; junction bases with no gene match: 9. CDR1 and CDR2 from the germline V gene are MDHEN and SYDVKM. This CDR3 region has 15 residues. CDR3 in amino acids: CASSRGDFLTGELFF. The CDR3 DNA follows: TGTGCCAGCAGCCGGGGGGACTTTTTAACCGGGGAGCTGTTTTTT.

The chain is built from TRBV9 and TRBJ2-3, with D unclear. This CDR3 comprises 13 residues. Looked up from germline, CDR1 is SGDLS and CDR2 is YYNGEE. Trimming removed 0 bases at V and 11 bases at J, with 13 bases between. The CDR3 protein is CASSVEGLVRQYF. The CDR3 DNA sequence: TGTGCCAGCAGCGTAGAGGGCCTGGTGAGGCAGTATTTT.